The present TCR beta chain was sequenced within a study of OX40 agonist ivuxolimab in advanced cancers. Study context: It was ivuxolimab, an agonistic anti-OX40 (CD134) antibody, that patients were treated with. Eligibility admitted prior anti-PD-1, anti-PD-L1 or anti-CTLA-4 therapy; 30% to 40% had some.

On this clone: Its antigen is not known.

TCRdb's copy holds only in-frame clones and misses some; the assay was immunoSEQ multiplex PCR. The table includes 75,000 to 80,000 clones, about 85% detected once. The CDR3 loop spans 16 amino acids. The germline V gene has CDR1 SGHTS and CDR2 YDEGEE. Trimming removed 7 bases from V and 4 bases from J, with 22 bases in between. Study-wide points: Antigens targeted by the expanded peripheral T cells were not determined.

The TCR was taken from an adult with an advanced solid tumor such as melanoma, head and neck, liver or kidney cancer. V is TRBV5-8 and J is TRBJ2-3, with D possibly TRBD2 on 6 matching bases. The specimen comprised CD4+ or CD8+ T cells sorted from blood, sampled in a trial of the OX40 agonist ivuxolimab. CDR3 coding DNA: TGTGCCAGCGCAGACCAACTAGCAGGAGGCGCAGATACGCAGTATTTT. Protein product: CASADQLAGGADTQYF.